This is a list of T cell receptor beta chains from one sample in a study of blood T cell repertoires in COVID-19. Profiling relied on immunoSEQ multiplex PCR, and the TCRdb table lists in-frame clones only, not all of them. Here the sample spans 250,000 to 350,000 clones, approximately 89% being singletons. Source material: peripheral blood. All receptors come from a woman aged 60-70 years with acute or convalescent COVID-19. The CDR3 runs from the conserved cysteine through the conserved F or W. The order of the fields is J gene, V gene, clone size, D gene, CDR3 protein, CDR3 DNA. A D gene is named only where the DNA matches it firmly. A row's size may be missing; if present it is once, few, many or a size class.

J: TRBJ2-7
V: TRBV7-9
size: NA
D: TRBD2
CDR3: CASSPGSGRGYEQYF
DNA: TGTGCCAGCAGCCCGGGTAGCGGGAGAGGGTACGAGCAGTACTTC

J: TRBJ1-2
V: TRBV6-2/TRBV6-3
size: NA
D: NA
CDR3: CASSPWRGPKGVSEGGYTF
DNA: TGTGCCAGCAGCCCCTGGAGGGGACCCAAGGGAGTTAGTGAAGGCGGCTACACCTTC

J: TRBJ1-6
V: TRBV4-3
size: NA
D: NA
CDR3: CASSQDTGSSSYNSPLHF
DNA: TGCGCCAGCAGCCAGGATACAGGGTCCAGCTCCTATAATTCACCCCTCCACTTT

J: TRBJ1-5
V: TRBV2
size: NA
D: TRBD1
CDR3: CASTGDRGQQPQHF
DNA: TGTGCCAGCACCGGGGACAGGGGGCAACAGCCCCAGCATTTT

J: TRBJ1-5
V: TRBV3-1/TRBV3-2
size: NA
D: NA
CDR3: CASSPRPQHF
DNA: TGTGCCAGCAGTCCTCGTCCCCAGCATTTT

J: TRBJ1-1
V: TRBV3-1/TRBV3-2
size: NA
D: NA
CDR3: CASSPPGAPAEAFF
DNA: TGTGCCAGCAGCCCCCCTGGGGCCCCTGCGGAAGCTTTCTTT

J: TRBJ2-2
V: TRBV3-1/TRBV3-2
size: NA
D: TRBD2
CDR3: CASSQDSSRGGNTGELFF
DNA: TGTGCCAGCAGCCAAGATAGCTCCCGCGGGGGAAACACCGGGGAGCTGTTTTTT

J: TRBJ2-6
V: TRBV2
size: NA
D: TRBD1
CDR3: CASSKTGFSGANVLTF
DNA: TGTGCCAGCAGTAAGACAGGGTTTTCTGGGGCCAACGTCCTGACTTTC

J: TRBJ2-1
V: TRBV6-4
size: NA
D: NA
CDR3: CASSDELGGNEQFF
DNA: TGTGCCAGCAGTGACGAGCTGGGGGGCAATGAGCAGTTCTTC

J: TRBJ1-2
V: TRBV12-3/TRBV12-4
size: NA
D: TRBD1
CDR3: CASSRQGHGYTF
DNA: TGTGCCAGCAGCCGACAGGGCCATGGCTACACCTTC

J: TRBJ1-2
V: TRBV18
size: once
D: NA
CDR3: CASSNSNYGYTF
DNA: TGTGCCAGCTCAAACAGCAACTATGGCTACACCTTC

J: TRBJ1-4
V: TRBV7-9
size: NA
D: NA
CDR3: CASSLRDIEKLFF
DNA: TGTGCCAGCAGCCTCAGGGATATTGAAAAACTGTTTTTT

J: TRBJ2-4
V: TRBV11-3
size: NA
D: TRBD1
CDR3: CASSPGQGGNIQYF
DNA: TGTGCCAGCAGCCCAGGACAGGGAGGTAACATTCAGTACTTC

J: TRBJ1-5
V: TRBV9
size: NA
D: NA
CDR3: CASSAGGRGNQPQHF
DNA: TGTGCCAGCAGCGCGGGCGGGAGGGGCAATCAGCCCCAGCATTTT

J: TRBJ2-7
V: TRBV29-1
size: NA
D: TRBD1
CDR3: CSVVGQGGNEQYF
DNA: TGCAGCGTTGTCGGACAGGGTGGGAACGAGCAGTACTTC

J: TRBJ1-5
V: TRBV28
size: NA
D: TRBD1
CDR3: CASSSGTGKFQPQHF
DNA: TGTGCCAGCAGTTCGGGGACAGGGAAATTTCAGCCCCAGCATTTT

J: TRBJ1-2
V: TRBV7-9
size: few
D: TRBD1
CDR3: CASSESRTGGAGYTF
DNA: TGTGCCAGCAGCGAATCCAGGACAGGGGGAGCTGGCTACACCTTC

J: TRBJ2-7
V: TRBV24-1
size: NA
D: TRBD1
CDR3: CATSDPDREAYEQYF
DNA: TGTGCCACCAGTGACCCGGACAGGGAAGCCTACGAGCAGTACTTC

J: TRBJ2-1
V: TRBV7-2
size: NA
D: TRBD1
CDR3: CASSFAGDRHYNEQFF
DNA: TGTGCCAGCAGCTTTGCCGGGGACAGGCACTACAATGAGCAGTTCTTC

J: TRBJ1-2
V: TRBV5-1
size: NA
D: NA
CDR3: CASSLPTADYGYTF
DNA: TGCGCCAGCAGCTTGCCGACAGCTGACTATGGCTACACCTTC

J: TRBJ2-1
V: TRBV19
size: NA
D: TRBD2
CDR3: CASRRTSGGYSYNEQFF
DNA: TGTGCCAGTAGACGGACTAGCGGGGGTTATAGCTACAATGAGCAGTTCTTC

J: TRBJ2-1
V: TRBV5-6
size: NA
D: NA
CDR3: CASSLGANEQFF
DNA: TGTGCCAGCAGCTTGGGGGCCAATGAGCAGTTCTTC

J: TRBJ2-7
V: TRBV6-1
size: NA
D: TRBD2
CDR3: CASSDSRGDPYEQYF
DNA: TGTGCCAGCAGTGATTCGCGGGGGGATCCCTACGAGCAGTACTTC

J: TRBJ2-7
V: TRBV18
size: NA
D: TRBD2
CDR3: CASSPQGLAGTSYEQYF
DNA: TGTGCCAGCTCACCACAGGGACTAGCGGGGACCTCCTACGAGCAGTACTTC

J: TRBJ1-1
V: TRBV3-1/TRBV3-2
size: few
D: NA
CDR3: CASSQETENTEAFF
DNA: TGTGCCAGCAGCCAAGAGACAGAAAACACTGAAGCTTTCTTT

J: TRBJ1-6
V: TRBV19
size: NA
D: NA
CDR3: CASSTGQSSYNSPLHF
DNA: TGTGCCAGTAGTACCGGACAGAGCTCCTATAATTCACCCCTCCACTTT

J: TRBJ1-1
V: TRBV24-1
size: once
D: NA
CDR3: CATSLGPLLGGTEAFF
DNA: TGTGCCACCAGTCTGGGACCTCTCTTAGGGGGCACTGAAGCTTTCTTT

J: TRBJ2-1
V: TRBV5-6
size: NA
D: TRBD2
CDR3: CASSLVLAGRNEQFF
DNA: TGTGCCAGCAGCTTGGTCCTAGCGGGGCGCAATGAGCAGTTCTTC

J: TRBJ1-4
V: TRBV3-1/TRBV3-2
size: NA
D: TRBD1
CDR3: CASSQVGQGNNEKLFF
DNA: TGTGCCAGCAGCCAGGTTGGACAGGGGAATAATGAAAAACTGTTTTTT

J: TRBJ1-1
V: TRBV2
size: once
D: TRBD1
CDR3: CASSLGQGQAFF
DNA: TGTGCCAGCAGCCTCGGACAGGGGCAAGCTTTCTTT

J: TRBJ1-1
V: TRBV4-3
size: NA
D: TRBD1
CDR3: CASSHGQGRRTEAFF
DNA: TGCGCCAGCAGCCATGGACAGGGGAGGCGGACTGAAGCTTTCTTT

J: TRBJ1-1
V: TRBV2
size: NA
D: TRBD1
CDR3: CASGQGRGTEAFF
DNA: TGTGCCAGCGGACAGGGAAGGGGCACTGAAGCTTTCTTT

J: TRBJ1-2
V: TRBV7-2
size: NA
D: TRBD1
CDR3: CASRRGQTNYGYTF
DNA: TGTGCCAGCAGACGGGGACAGACTAACTATGGCTACACCTTC

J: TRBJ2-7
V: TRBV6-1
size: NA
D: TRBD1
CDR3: CASSEAWTGGYYEQYF
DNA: TGTGCCAGCAGTGAAGCGTGGACAGGGGGCTACTACGAGCAGTACTTC

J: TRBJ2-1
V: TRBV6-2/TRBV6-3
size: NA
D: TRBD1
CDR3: CASSSTGPRFYNEQFF
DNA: TGTGCCAGCAGTTCGACAGGGCCGCGCTTCTACAATGAGCAGTTCTTC

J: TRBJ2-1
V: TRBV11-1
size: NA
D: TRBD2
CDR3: CASSFPGLVMQFF
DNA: TGTGCCAGCAGCTTCCCGGGACTAGTTATGCAGTTCTTC

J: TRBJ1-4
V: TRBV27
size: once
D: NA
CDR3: CASSLTGYNEKLFF
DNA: TGTGCCAGCAGTTTAACCGGGTATAATGAAAAACTGTTTTTT

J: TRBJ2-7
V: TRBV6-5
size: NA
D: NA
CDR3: CASSTSGGSFYEQYF
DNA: TGTGCCAGCAGCACGTCAGGAGGAAGTTTTTACGAGCAGTACTTC

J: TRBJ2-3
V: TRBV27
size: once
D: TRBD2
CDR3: CASSLSDGRADTQYF
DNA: TGTGCCAGCAGTTTATCGGACGGGAGGGCAGATACGCAGTATTTT

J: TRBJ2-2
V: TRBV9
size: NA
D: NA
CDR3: CASSGNGELFF
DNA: TGTGCCAGCAGCGGTAACGGGGAGCTGTTTTTT

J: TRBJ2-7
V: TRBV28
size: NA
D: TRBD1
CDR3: CASSPFLGTGSYEQYF
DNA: TGTGCCAGCAGTCCTTTTCTGGGGACAGGCTCCTACGAGCAGTACTTC